This passage covers 12 T cell receptor beta chains from one sample sequenced in a study of blood T cell repertoires in COVID-19. The repertoire was sequenced with immunoSEQ multiplex PCR; TCRdb's copy has only in-frame clones and lacks some. Among around 310,000 clones, roughly 86% were seen once, and the ten largest hold over 9%. The sample consisted of PBMCs or T cells enriched from blood (not recorded which). These receptors were collected from a woman aged 25 to 39 who had recovered from COVID-19.

With respect to this clone: Other DNA sequences of this sample code for an identical CDR3. V and J are TRBV18 and TRBJ2-1; 8 bases line up with TRBD2. Germline assignment: CDR1 KGHSH and CDR2 LQKENI. The CDR3 contains 15 residues. V gave up 1 base and J gave up 5 bases; unmatched junction bases: 4. CDR3 sequence reads: CASSPLAGGNNEQFF. CDR3 DNA: TGTGCCAGCTCACCACTCGCGGGAGGCAACAATGAGCAGTTCTTC.

This sequence joins TRBV9 and TRBJ1-2; TRBD1 is a possible D gene (5 bases). V lost 4 bases, J lost 4 bases, and 17 bases lay in between. This CDR3 comprises 15 residues. In germline, CDR1 is SGDLS, CDR2 YYNGEE. In nucleotides, the CDR3 is TGTGCCAGCAGCCCCGGGGGGTTGGGGGGCTATGGCTACACCTTC. Translated, it gives CASSPGGLGGYGYTF.

This clone was seen more than once but under ten times. V is TRBV2 and J is TRBJ1-5, with D tentatively TRBD1 (5 bases). CDR1 and CDR2 from the germline V gene are SNHLY and FYNNEI. V lost 7 bases and J lost 1, with 11 bases in between. The CDR3 consists of 14 residues. CDR3 sequence: CASTGDNSNQPQHF. The CDR3 DNA reads TGTGCCAGCACGGGGGATAACAGCAATCAGCCCCAGCATTTT.

CDR3 residues: CASSPAAYEQYF. CDR3 DNA: TGTGCCAGCTCACCAGCGGCCTACGAGCAGTACTTC. The rearrangement uses TRBV18 and TRBJ2-7, with D hard to call. V was trimmed by 2 bases and J by 2 bases, leaving 4 bases between them. CDR3 length equals 12 residues. CDR1 and CDR2 (germline): KGHSH, LQKENI.

The V and J genes are TRBV7-9 and TRBJ1-5, with 9 bases lining up with TRBD1. CDR1 and CDR2 from the germline V gene are SEHNR and FQNEAQ (reference sequence). The CDR3 loop spans 15 amino acids. The ends lost 1 base at V and 4 bases at J; junction bases unmatched: 2. The CDR3 DNA is TGTGCCAGCAGCTTAGGGGACAGGGAGAATCAGCCCCAGCATTTT. It codes for CASSLGDRENQPQHF.

The chain employs TRBV7-3 and TRBJ2-1; 7 bases agree with TRBD2. The V and J ends lost 5 bases and 8 bases, in that order; junction bases with no gene match: 6. The CDR3 extends over 13 amino acids. Germline assignment: CDR1 SGHTA and CDR2 FQGTGA. The CDR3, as DNA: TGTGCCAGCAGCCTCAGCCGGGGGGATGAGCAGTTCTTC. Translated, it gives CASSLSRGDEQFF.

The rearrangement joins TRBV6-5 to TRBJ1-1, with D maybe TRBD1 (5 bases). The CDR3 sequence is 14 residues long. Trimming pared 6 bases from V and 2 bases from J, leaving 13 bases between. Germline V gene lookup returns CDR1 MNHEY and CDR2 SVGAGI. The chain's CDR3 is CASSPLGGNTEAFF. DNA of the CDR3: TGTGCCAGCAGCCCCTTGGGGGGTAACACTGAAGCTTTCTTT.

This chain connects TRBV15 to TRBJ2-5; a weak D match, TRBD1 (6 bases). The CDR3 is 15 amino acids. CDR1 is LNHNV, CDR2 YYDKDF, per germline (reference sequence). Deletions cut 5 bases from V and 2 bases from J, with 15 bases between. CDR3 protein: CATSGGGQLQETQYF. The CDR3 DNA sequence: TGTGCCACCAGCGGCGGTGGACAGTTACAAGAGACCCAGTACTTC.

The rearrangement uses TRBV24-1 and TRBJ2-3; 14 bases map to TRBD2. J lost 5 bases, V lost 2 bases, and 8 bases had no gene match. The CDR3 consists of 18 residues. Germline V gives CDR1 KGHDR, CDR2 SFDVKD. CDR3 sequence: CATSDSYGLAGGVDTQYF. The CDR3 DNA sequence: TGTGCCACCAGTGATTCGTACGGACTAGCGGGAGGTGTAGATACGCAGTATTTT.

The rearrangement links TRBV28 to TRBJ1-2, with D possibly matching TRBD1 (5 bases). CDR1 and CDR2 (germline): MDHEN, SYDVKM. The V end lost 2 bases, the J end lost 4 bases, and 14 bases lay between the germline ends. The CDR3 totals 15 residues. In DNA, the CDR3 is TGTGCCAGCAGTTTAAGTATCGGACATCTCTATGGCTACACCTTC. Translation gives CASSLSIGHLYGYTF.

This chain connects TRBV27 to TRBJ2-2, with TRBD2 identical over 9 bases. The CDR3 has 17 amino acids. Germline CDR1 reads MNHEY; CDR2 reads SMNVEV (reference sequence). Trimming removed 3 bases from V and 5 bases from J; junction bases left unmatched: 10. The CDR3 loop reads CASSLMGLAGRTGELFF. The DNA of the CDR3 is TGTGCCAGCAGTTTGATGGGACTAGCCGGGAGAACCGGGGAGCTGTTTTTT.

V is TRBV10-3 and J is TRBJ1-2, with a tentative D call TRBD1 (5 bases). Germline V gene lookup returns CDR1 ENHRY and CDR2 SYGVKD. The V end lost 4 bases, the J end lost 3 bases, and 15 bases lay between the germline ends. This CDR3 has 15 amino acids. The CDR3: CAISAMGDWDYGYTF. CDR3 DNA: TGTGCCATCAGTGCGATGGGGGACTGGGACTATGGCTACACCTTC.